A single sample gave rise to the 21 T cell receptor beta chains below, sequenced in a study of T cell responses to AZD1222 COVID-19 vaccine. Method: immunoSEQ multiplex PCR; TCRdb's copy keeps in-frame clones and lacks some. The table has some 99,000 clones, about four fifths seen once. This specimen was peripheral blood, taken 28 days after the second AZD1222 dose. These receptors all come from an adult who received the AZD1222 COVID-19 vaccine.

The chain uses TRBV2 and TRBJ2-7, with a possible D match to TRBD1 (5 bases). Germline assignment: CDR1 SNHLY and CDR2 FYNNEI. The length of the CDR3 is 16 residues. Trimming pared 7 bases from V and 1 base from J, leaving 20 bases between. CDR3 residues: CASIKKGTGLSYEQYF. The DNA for the CDR3 is TGTGCCAGCATCAAGAAGGGAACAGGCCTATCCTACGAGCAGTACTTC. Looking up the rest from reference TRBV2 and TRBJ2-7 gives the full variable domain: EPEVTQTPSHQVTQMGQEVILRCVPISNHLYFYWYRQILGQKVEFLVSFYNNEISEKSEIFDDQFSVERPDGSNFTLKIRSTKLEDSAMYFCASIKKGTGLSYEQYFGPGTRLTVT.

V usage is TRBV18 and J usage is TRBJ2-1, with TRBD1 matching over 9 bases. V lost 0 bases to trimming and J lost 2 bases; unmatched junction nucleotides: 5. The CDR3 contains 17 residues. The germline CDR1 and CDR2 sequences are KGHSH and LQKENI. The DNA of the CDR3 is TGTGCCAGCTCACCACCGGGCAGGACAGGGGCCTACAATGAGCAGTTCTTC. This gives the protein CASSPPGRTGAYNEQFF.

The genes are TRBV5-1 and TRBJ1-2, with a weak D call TRBD1 (6 bases). Trimming pared 2 bases from V and 8 bases from J, leaving 19 bases between. Germline CDR1 SGHRS, CDR2 YFSETQ. This CDR3 region has 15 residues. CDR3 protein: CASSFVTQGQEGYTF. For the CDR3, the DNA is TGCGCCAGCAGCTTCGTAACCCAGGGGCAGGAAGGCTACACCTTC.

V gene TRBV5-6 combines with J gene TRBJ1-3; D remains unclear. Germline assignment: CDR1 SGHDT and CDR2 YYEEEE. Between the trimmed V and J ends, which lost 0 bases and 0 bases, there was a span of 7 bases. The CDR3 is 15 residues long. CDR3 sequence: CASSLAGISGNTIYF. The DNA of the CDR3 is TGTGCCAGCAGCTTGGCCGGAATCTCTGGAAACACCATATATTTT.

The gene calls are TRBV19 and TRBJ1-2; D is unclear. There are 13 residues in the CDR3. CDR1 is LNHDA and CDR2 is SQIVND in the germline V gene (reference sequence). The ends were cut back, 1 base at V and 4 bases at J, with 7 bases in the middle. In DNA, the CDR3 is TGTGCCAGTAGTATAGCAACGGGCTATGGCTACACCTTC. Encoded protein: CASSIATGYGYTF.

This clone was found a few times. The genes are TRBV5-1 and TRBJ2-7; TRBD2 matches at 7 bases. J was trimmed by 2 bases and V by 0 bases; bases with no gene match: 2. CDR1 and CDR2 (germline): SGHRS, YFSETQ. CDR3 length equals 14 residues. CDR3 nucleotide sequence: TGCGCCAGCAGCTTGGTAGGACTAGCCTACGAGCAGTACTTC. Its protein product is CASSLVGLAYEQYF.

In this sample, this clone turned up once. This rearrangement joins TRBV5-4 to TRBJ2-7; D remains ambiguous. Per germline, CDR1 SGHNT and CDR2 YYREEE (reference sequence). The CDR3 loop spans 13 amino acids. V was trimmed by 4 bases and J by 3 bases, leaving 11 bases between them. CDR3 residues: CASSVDKVYEQYF. Written as DNA, the CDR3 is TGTGCCAGCAGCGTCGATAAGGTCTACGAGCAGTACTTC.

The rearrangement uses TRBV19 and TRBJ2-2; D is unresolved. Germline CDR1 and CDR2: LNHDA and SQIVND (reference sequence). This CDR3 is 14 amino acids long. Trimming removed 2 bases from V and 1 base from J, with 5 bases in between. This chain's CDR3 is CASSISLNTGELFF. DNA of the CDR3: TGTGCCAGTAGTATATCTCTGAACACCGGGGAGCTGTTTTTT.

The rearrangement uses TRBV19 and TRBJ1-5; 7 bases are shared with TRBD1. The CDR3 covers 15 residues. The ends lost 4 bases at V and 4 bases at J; junction bases unmatched: 7. Germline V CDR1 and CDR2: LNHDA, SQIVND (reference sequence). The CDR3 region is CASSTYRGGNQPQHF. CDR3 sequence (DNA): TGTGCCAGTAGTACCTACAGGGGTGGAAATCAGCCCCAGCATTTT.

The CDR3: CASSPISIVRTNEKLFF. CDR3 nucleotide sequence: TGTGCCAGCAGCCCTATCTCGATCGTGAGAACTAATGAAAAACTGTTTTTT. The rearrangement joins TRBV14 to TRBJ1-4, with D hard to call. Trimming cost V 4 bases and J 1 base, with 16 bases left between them. CDR3 length: 17 residues. Per germline, CDR1 SGHDN and CDR2 FVKESK.

This clone was detected a few times. The V call is TRBV19, the J call TRBJ1-5; maybe TRBD1 (5 bases). The CDR3 length is 15 residues. Deletions cut 3 bases from V and 4 bases from J, with 13 bases between. The germline CDR1 and CDR2 sequences are LNHDA and SQIVND (reference sequence). The CDR3 sequence: CASSMGGGQNQPQHF. CDR3 nucleotide sequence: TGTGCCAGTAGTATGGGTGGGGGTCAAAATCAGCCCCAGCATTTT.

A few counts support this clone. V usage is TRBV27 and J usage is TRBJ1-4; tentatively, D is TRBD1 (5 bases). The germline V gene encodes CDR1 MNHEY and CDR2 SMNVEV (reference sequence). Trimming pared 3 bases from V and 0 bases from J, leaving 8 bases between. The CDR3 spans 15 residues. The chain's CDR3 is CASSFQGATNEKLFF. As DNA, the CDR3 is TGTGCCAGCAGTTTCCAGGGTGCAACTAATGAAAAACTGTTTTTT. Full variable domain (rest looked up from reference TRBV27 and TRBJ1-4): EAQVTQNPRYLITVTGKKLTVTCSQNMNHEYMSWYRQDPGLGLRQIYYSMNVEVTDKGDVPEGYKVSRKEKRNFPLILESPSPNQTSLYFCASSFQGATNEKLFFGSGTQLSVL.

The chain joins TRBV10-3 to TRBJ2-1, with 8 positions matching TRBD2. The V gene's germline CDR1 is ENHRY and CDR2 SYGVKD. V lost 5 bases, J lost 8 bases, and 5 bases stayed unmatched. The CDR3 length is 13 residues. The CDR3 is CAISTGGEDEQFF. The CDR3, as DNA: TGTGCCATCAGTACCGGGGGGGAGGATGAGCAGTTCTTC.

The rearrangement uses TRBV6-1 and TRBJ1-2, with a possible D match to TRBD1 (6 bases). The CDR3 has 14 amino acids. V lost 1 base and J lost 8, with 14 bases in between. CDR1 and CDR2 from the germline V gene are MNHNS and SASEGT. The CDR3 region is CASSEVGGAGGYTF. In DNA, the CDR3 is TGTGCCAGCAGTGAAGTGGGGGGGGCTGGAGGCTACACCTTC.

V and J are TRBV5-6 and TRBJ1-2; D not certain. This CDR3 comprises 15 residues. Trimming left V 1 base short and J 7 bases short, with 17 bases between. Germline V gives CDR1 SGHDT, CDR2 YYEEEE. CDR3 DNA: TGTGCCAGCAGCTTGTGGCCAGCTTCTTTAGGTGGCTACACCTTC. It translates to CASSLWPASLGGYTF.

The chain combines TRBV28 with TRBJ2-7; weak D call: TRBD2 (5 bases). CDR3 length: 15 amino acids. Germline V CDR1 and CDR2: MDHEN, SYDVKM. With 3 bases removed from V and 6 bases from J, the gap between germline ends came to 18 bases. The CDR3 is CASSLPTRFLPEQYF. As DNA, the CDR3 is TGTGCCAGCAGTTTGCCCACTAGGTTCCTTCCCGAGCAGTACTTC.

This clone was seen just once. The chain carries TRBV28 and TRBJ1-1; D unclear. This CDR3 has 12 residues. V was pared by 8 bases and J by 0 bases, with 7 bases between. Germline V gives CDR1 MDHEN, CDR2 SYDVKM. CDR3 sequence: CASAIVNTEAFF. The CDR3, as DNA: TGTGCCAGCGCTATTGTGAACACTGAAGCTTTCTTT.

The gene calls are TRBV11-1 and TRBJ1-1, with D perhaps matching TRBD1 (5 bases). V lost 2 bases, J lost 5 bases, and 9 bases lay in between. In germline, CDR1 is SGHAT, CDR2 FQDESV (reference sequence). The CDR3 sequence is 13 residues long. The CDR3 coding sequence is TGTGCCAGCAGCTTACAGGGTCGGACTGAAGCTTTCTTT. Encoded protein: CASSLQGRTEAFF.

This chain uses TRBV9 with TRBJ1-2, with 7 bases lining up with TRBD1. V trimming: 0 bases; J trimming: 6 bases; junction bases outside the gene matches: 8. The CDR3 is 15 residues long. Germline CDR1 and CDR2: SGDLS and YYNGEE. The CDR3 sequence is CASSVESRGEDGYTF. CDR3 bases: TGTGCCAGCAGCGTAGAGTCCAGGGGGGAGGATGGCTACACCTTC.

The CDR3, as DNA: TGTGCCAGCAGCCCGAAGTTCCAGAATAACTACGAGCAGTACTTC. Encoded protein: CASSPKFQNNYEQYF. The chain couples TRBV5-4 to TRBJ2-7; the D is unclear. The CDR3 is 15 amino acids. The germline V gene encodes CDR1 SGHNT and CDR2 YYREEE (reference sequence). V was shortened by 4 bases and J by 3 bases, with 17 bases between the two germline ends.

The chain recombines TRBV19 with TRBJ1-4; D perhaps matches TRBD1 (5 bases). The length of the CDR3 is 17 residues. The germline CDR1 and CDR2 sequences are LNHDA and SQIVND (reference sequence). Trimming left V 1 base short and J 5 bases short, with 17 bases between. CDR3 sequence (DNA): TGTGCCAGTAGTATAGCTGGCCCCACACGGGGGAATGAAAAACTGTTTTTT. This translates into CASSIAGPTRGNEKLFF. The whole variable domain, remainder taken from reference TRBV19 and TRBJ1-4, is DGGITQSPKYLFRKEGQNVTLSCEQNLNHDAMYWYRQDPGQGLRLIYYSQIVNDFQKGDIAEGYSVSREKKESFPLTVTSAQKNPTAFYLCASSIAGPTRGNEKLFFGSGTQLSVL.